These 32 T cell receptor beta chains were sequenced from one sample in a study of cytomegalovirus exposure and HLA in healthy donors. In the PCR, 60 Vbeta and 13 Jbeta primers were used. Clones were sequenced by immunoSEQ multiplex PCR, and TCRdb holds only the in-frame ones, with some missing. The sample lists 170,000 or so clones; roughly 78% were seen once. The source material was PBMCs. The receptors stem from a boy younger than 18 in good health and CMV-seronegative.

CDR3 in amino acids: CASSESTTSGGTDTQYF. The CDR3 region has the DNA TGTGCCAGCAGTGAAAGTACGACTAGCGGGGGCACAGATACGCAGTATTTT. The chain uses TRBV6-1 and TRBJ2-3; 11 bases fit TRBD2. The junction had 5 bases not matched to a gene; V was cut back by 2 bases and J by 1 base. The CDR3 runs to 17 residues. Germline assignment: CDR1 MNHNS and CDR2 SASEGT.

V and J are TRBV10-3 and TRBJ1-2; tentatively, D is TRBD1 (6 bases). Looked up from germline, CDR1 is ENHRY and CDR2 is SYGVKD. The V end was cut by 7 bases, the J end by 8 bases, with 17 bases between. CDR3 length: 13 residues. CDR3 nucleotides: TGTGCCATCACCCAACAGGGAGGGGAAGGCTACACCTTC. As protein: CAITQQGGEGYTF.

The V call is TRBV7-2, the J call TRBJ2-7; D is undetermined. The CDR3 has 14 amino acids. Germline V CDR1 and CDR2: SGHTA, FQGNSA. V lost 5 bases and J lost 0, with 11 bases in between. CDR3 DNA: TGTGCCAGCAGCCTCCGCCTCGGCTCCTACGAGCAGTACTTC. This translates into CASSLRLGSYEQYF.

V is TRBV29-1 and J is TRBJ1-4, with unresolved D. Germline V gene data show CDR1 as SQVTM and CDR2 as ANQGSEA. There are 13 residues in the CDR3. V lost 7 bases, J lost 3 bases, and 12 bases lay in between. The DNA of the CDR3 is TGCAGCGCCTACGGGTATTCTAATGAAAAACTGTTTTTT. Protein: CSAYGYSNEKLFF.

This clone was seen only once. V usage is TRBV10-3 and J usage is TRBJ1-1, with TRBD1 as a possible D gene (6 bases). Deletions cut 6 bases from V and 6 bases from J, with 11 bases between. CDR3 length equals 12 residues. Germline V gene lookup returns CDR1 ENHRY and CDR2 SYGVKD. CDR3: CAIRQGTAEAFF. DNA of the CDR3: TGTGCCATCAGACAGGGTACCGCTGAAGCTTTCTTT.

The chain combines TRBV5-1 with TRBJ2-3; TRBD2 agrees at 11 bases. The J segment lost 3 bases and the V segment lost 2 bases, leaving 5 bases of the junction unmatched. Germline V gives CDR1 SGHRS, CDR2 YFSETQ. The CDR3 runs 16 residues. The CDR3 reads CASSFILAGATDTQYF. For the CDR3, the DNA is TGCGCCAGCAGCTTTATACTAGCGGGGGCAACAGATACGCAGTATTTT.

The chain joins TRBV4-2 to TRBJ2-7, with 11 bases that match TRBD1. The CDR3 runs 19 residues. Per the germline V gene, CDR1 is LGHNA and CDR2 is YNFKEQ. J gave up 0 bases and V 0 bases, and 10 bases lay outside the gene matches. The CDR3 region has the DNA TGTGCCAGCAGCCAAGACCTCGGGACAGGGGGTGACCTCTCCTACGAGCAGTACTTC. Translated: CASSQDLGTGGDLSYEQYF.

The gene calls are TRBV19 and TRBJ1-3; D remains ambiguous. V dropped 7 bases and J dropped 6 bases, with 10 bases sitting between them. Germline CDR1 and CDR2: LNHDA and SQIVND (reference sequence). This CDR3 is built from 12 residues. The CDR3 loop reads CASKSTANTIYF. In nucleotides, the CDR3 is TGTGCCAGTAAGTCGACTGCAAACACCATATATTTT.

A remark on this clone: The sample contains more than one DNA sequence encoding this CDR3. The CDR3 here is CASSVGLGQGYNEQFF. CDR3 nucleotides: TGTGCCAGCAGCGTAGGTTTGGGACAGGGATACAATGAGCAGTTCTTC. The chain is built from TRBV9 and TRBJ2-1; 9 positions agree with TRBD1. Germline CDR1 SGDLS, CDR2 YYNGEE. With V trimmed by 0 bases and J by 4 bases, 5 bases remained unmatched. The CDR3 is 16 residues long.

Here the CDR3 DNA reads TGTGCCAGCAGCTCCCGGACAGGGGTAAGCAATGAGCAGTTCTTC. Protein sequence: CASSSRTGVSNEQFF. The rearrangement uses TRBV9 and TRBJ2-1; the match to TRBD1 covers 9 bases. The trim removed 4 bases at V and 6 bases at J, leaving 8 bases unmatched. This CDR3 spans 15 amino acids. In germline, CDR1 is SGDLS, CDR2 YYNGEE.

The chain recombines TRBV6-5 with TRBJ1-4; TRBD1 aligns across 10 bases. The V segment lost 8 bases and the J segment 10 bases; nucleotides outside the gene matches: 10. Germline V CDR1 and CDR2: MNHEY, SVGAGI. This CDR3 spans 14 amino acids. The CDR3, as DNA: TGTGCCAGCGGAATGGGACAGGGGTCGGGAAAACTGTTTTTT. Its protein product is CASGMGQGSGKLFF.

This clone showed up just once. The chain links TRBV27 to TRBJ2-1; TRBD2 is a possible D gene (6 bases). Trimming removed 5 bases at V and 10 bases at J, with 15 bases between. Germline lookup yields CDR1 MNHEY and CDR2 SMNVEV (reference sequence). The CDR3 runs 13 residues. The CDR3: CASSLEGFREQFF. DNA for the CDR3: TGTGCCAGCAGTCTGGAGGGTTTCCGGGAGCAGTTCTTC.

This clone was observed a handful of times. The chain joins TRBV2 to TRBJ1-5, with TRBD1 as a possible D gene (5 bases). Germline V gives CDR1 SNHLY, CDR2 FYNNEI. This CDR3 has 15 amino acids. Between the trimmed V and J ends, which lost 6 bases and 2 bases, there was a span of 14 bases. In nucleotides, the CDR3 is TGTGCCAGCAGCAAACTCGGGGGAGGCAATCAGCCCCAGCATTTT. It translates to CASSKLGGGNQPQHF.

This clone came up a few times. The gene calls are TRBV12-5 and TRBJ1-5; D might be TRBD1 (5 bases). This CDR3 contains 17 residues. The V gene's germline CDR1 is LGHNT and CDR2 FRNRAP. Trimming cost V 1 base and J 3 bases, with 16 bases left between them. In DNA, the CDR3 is TGTGCTAGTGGTTTGGGCAAGGCAGGACAAGACAATCAGCCCCAGCATTTT. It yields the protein CASGLGKAGQDNQPQHF.

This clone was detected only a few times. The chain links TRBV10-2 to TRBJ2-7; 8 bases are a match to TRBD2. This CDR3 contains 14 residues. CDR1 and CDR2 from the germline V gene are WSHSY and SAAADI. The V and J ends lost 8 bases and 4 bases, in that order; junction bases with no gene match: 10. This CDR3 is CASQETSEGYEQYF. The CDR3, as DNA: TGCGCCAGCCAGGAGACTAGCGAGGGGTACGAGCAGTACTTC.

In DNA, the CDR3 is TGTGCCAGCACAATTGGCGGGGGGGTGCATGAGCAGTTCTTC. This encodes CASTIGGGVHEQFF. The chain has TRBV5-6 and TRBJ2-1, with 9 positions matching TRBD2. The CDR3 covers 14 residues. Germline CDR1 and CDR2: SGHDT and YYEEEE. The J segment lost 8 bases and the V segment lost 6 bases, leaving 9 bases of the junction unmatched.

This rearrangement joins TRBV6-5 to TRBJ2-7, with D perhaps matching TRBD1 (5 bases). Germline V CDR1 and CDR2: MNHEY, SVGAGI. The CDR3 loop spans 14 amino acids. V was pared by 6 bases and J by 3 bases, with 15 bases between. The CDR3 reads CASRPGQGGYEQYF. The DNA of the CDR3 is TGTGCCAGCAGGCCTGGGCAGGGCGGCTACGAGCAGTACTTC.

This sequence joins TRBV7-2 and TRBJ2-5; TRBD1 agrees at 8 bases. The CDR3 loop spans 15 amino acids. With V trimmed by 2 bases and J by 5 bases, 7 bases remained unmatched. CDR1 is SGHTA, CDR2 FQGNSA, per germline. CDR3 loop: CASSLPGTGRETQYF. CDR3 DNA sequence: TGTGCCAGCAGCTTACCCGGGACAGGACGGGAGACCCAGTACTTC.

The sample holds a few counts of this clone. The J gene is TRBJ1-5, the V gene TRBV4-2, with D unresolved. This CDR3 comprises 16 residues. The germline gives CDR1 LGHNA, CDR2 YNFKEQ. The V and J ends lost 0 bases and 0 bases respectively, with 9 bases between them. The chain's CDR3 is CASSQESQFSNQPQHF. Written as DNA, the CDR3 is TGTGCCAGCAGCCAAGAGTCGCAGTTTAGCAATCAGCCCCAGCATTTT.

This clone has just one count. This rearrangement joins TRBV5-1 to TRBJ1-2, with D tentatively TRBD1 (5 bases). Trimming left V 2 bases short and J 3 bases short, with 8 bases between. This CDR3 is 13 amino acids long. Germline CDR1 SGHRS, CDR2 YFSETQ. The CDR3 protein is CASSLDRDYGYTF. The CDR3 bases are TGCGCCAGCAGCTTAGACAGAGACTATGGCTACACCTTC.

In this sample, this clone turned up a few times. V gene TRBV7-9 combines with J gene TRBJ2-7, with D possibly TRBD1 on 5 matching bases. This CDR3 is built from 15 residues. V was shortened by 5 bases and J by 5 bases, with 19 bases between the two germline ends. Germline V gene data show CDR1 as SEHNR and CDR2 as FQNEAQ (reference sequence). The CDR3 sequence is CASSVGTVYRNEQYF. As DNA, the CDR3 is TGTGCCAGCAGCGTCGGCACTGTGTACAGGAACGAGCAGTACTTC.

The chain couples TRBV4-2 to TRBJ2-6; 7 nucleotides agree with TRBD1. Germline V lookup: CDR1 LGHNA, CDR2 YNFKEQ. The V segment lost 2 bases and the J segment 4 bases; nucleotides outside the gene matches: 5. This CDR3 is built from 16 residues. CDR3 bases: TGTGCCAGCAGCCAAACGACAGGGTCCGGGGCCAACGTCCTGACTTTC. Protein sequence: CASSQTTGSGANVLTF.

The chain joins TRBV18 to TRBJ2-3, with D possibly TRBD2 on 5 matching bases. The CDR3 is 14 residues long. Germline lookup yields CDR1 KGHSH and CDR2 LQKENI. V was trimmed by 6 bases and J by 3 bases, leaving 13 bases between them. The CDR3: CASSPLPGTDTQYF. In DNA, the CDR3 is TGTGCCAGCTCCCCCCTCCCGGGGACAGATACGCAGTATTTT.

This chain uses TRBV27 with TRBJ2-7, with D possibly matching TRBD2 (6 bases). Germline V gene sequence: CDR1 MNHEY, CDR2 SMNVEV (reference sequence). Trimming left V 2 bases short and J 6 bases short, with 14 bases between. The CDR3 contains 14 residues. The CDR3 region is CASSLAGLGTEQYF. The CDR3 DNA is TGTGCCAGCAGTTTAGCGGGACTCGGGACCGAGCAGTACTTC.

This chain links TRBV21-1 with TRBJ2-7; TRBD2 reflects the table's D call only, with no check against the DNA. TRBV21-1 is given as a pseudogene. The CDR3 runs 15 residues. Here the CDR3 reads CASSSGSGSSYEQYF. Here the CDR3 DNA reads TGTGCCAGCTCCTCGGGGAGCGGCAGCTCCTACGAGCAGTACTTC.

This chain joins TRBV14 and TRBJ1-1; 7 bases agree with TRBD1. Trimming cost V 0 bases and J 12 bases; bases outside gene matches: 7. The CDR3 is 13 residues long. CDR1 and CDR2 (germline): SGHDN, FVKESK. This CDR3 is CASSQDWTGGTFF. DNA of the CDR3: TGTGCCAGCAGCCAAGATTGGACAGGTGGAACTTTCTTT.

The CDR3 sequence: CATSPPISNSPLHF. Written as DNA, the CDR3 is TGTGCCACCAGCCCACCCATAAGCAATTCACCCCTCCACTTT. V usage is TRBV15 and J usage is TRBJ1-6; D gene uncertain. CDR3 length: 14 residues. Trimming took off 5 bases at V and 7 bases at J, with 12 bases between the two ends. The germline V gene encodes CDR1 LNHNV and CDR2 YYDKDF (reference sequence).

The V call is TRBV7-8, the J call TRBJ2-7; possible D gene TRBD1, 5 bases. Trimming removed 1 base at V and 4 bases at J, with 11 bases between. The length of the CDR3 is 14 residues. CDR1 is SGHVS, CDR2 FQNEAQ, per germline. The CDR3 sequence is CASSLEQVSYEQYF. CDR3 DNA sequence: TGTGCCAGCAGCTTAGAACAGGTCTCGTACGAGCAGTACTTC.

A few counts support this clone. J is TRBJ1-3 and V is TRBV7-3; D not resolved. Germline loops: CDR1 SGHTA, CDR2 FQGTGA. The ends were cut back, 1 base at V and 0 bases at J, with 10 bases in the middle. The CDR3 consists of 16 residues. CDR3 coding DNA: TGTGCCAGCAGCTTAAATGGCGGGAGCTCTGGAAACACCATATATTTT. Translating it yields CASSLNGGSSGNTIYF. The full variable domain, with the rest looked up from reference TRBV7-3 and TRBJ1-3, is GAGVSQTPSNKVTEKGKYVELRCDPISGHTALYWYRQSLGQGPEFLIYFQGTGAADDSGLPNDRFFAVRPEGSVSTLKIQRTERGDSAVYLCASSLNGGSSGNTIYFGEGSWLTVV.

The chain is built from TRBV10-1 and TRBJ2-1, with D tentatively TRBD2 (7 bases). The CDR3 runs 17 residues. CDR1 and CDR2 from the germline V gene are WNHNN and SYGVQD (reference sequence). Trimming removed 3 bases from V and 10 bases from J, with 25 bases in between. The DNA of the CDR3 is TGCGCCAGCAGTGATGGGTTTTGGGGGGGGGCCTTAATAGAGCAGTTCTTC. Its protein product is CASSDGFWGGALIEQFF.

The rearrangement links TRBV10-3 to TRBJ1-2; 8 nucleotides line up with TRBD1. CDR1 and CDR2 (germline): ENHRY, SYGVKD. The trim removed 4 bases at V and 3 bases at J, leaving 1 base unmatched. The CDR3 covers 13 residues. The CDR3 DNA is TGTGCCATCAGTGCGGGACAGGACTATGGCTACACCTTC. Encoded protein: CAISAGQDYGYTF.

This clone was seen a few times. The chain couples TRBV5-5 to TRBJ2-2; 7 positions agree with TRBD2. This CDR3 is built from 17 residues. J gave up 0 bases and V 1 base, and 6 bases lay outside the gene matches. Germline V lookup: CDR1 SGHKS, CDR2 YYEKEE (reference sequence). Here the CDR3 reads CASSLYASGTNTGELFF. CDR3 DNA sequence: TGTGCCAGCAGCTTGTACGCTAGCGGTACGAACACCGGGGAGCTGTTTTTT.